The 6 T cell receptor beta chains given below trace back to one sample, sequenced in a study of T-cell reconstitution after alpha-beta-depleted transplantation in children. The TCRbeta library incorporated unique molecular identifiers. TCRdb recomputed calls from the PCR reads with MiXCR, one row per CDR3 protein. The sample holds 190,000 or so distinct CDR3 sequences, over 5.5% seen once. This specimen was PBMCs from the stem cell graft donor, taken from the stem cell graft. These TCRs come from a human donor who donated a stem cell graft to a child with Wiskott-Aldrich syndrome.

This clonotype came up many times. The chain recombines TRBV29-1 with TRBJ1-1; D is perhaps TRBD1 (6 bases). The V gene's germline CDR1 is SQVTM and CDR2 ANQGSEA. Trimming pared 4 bases from V and 5 bases from J, leaving 11 bases between. The CDR3 sequence is 12 residues long. CDR3: CSVGVRGTEAFF. CDR3 DNA sequence: TGCAGCGTTGGGGTTAGGGGGACTGAAGCTTTCTTT.

In its sample, this clonotype was seen many times. This chain joins TRBV12-3 or TRBV12-4 and TRBJ2-7; 9 nucleotides line up with TRBD2. V shed 5 bases, J shed 0 bases, and the junction held 11 bases outside the gene matches. The CDR3 covers 17 residues. CDR3 coding DNA: TGTGCCAGCAGTACGACCGGGCGGGGACTAGCCTCCTACGAGCAGTACTTC. Protein product: CASSTTGRGLASYEQYF.

This clonotype was picked up many times. The chain couples TRBV5-1 to TRBJ2-1; 9 bases align to TRBD2. The V gene's germline CDR1 is SGHRS and CDR2 YFSETQ. This CDR3 region has 15 residues. With V trimmed by 1 base and J by 4 bases, 3 bases remained unmatched. CDR3 bases: TGCGCCAGCAGCTTGAGCCTAGCGGGATACAATGAGCAGTTCTTC. Protein: CASSLSLAGYNEQFF.

The chain couples TRBV5-1 to TRBJ2-5; 8 nucleotides match TRBD1. The V and J ends lost 2 bases and 1 base, in that order; junction bases with no gene match: 4. CDR3 length: 15 residues. Germline-derived CDR1 and CDR2 are SGHRS and YFSETQ. CDR3 in DNA: TGCGCCAGCAGCTTCCGACAGGGGTTCCAAGAGACCCAGTACTTC. As protein: CASSFRQGFQETQYF. Full variable domain (remainder filled in from reference TRBV5-1 and TRBJ2-5): KAGVTQTPRYLIKTRGQQVTLSCSPISGHRSVSWYQQTPGQGLQFLFEYFSETQRNKGNFPGRFSGRQFSNSRSEMNVSTLELGDSALYLCASSFRQGFQETQYFGPGTRLLVL.

The rearrangement links TRBV30 to TRBJ2-7; possibly TRBD2 for D (5 bases). The germline V and J ends were trimmed by 7 bases and 0 bases, with 16 bases remaining between them. From germline, CDR1 is GTSNPN and CDR2 SVGIG (reference sequence). CDR3 length: 14 residues. In DNA, the CDR3 is TGTGCCTACACGAAGGACTTAGGCTCCTACGAGCAGTACTTC. This encodes CAYTKDLGSYEQYF.

The genes are TRBV3-1 and TRBJ1-5; D remains unclear. CDR3 length equals 12 residues. Per the germline V gene, CDR1 is LGHDT and CDR2 is YNNKEL (reference sequence). V was clipped by 1 base and J by 7 bases, with 5 bases between them. The CDR3: CASSQVGQPQHF. DNA for the CDR3: TGTGCCAGCAGCCAAGTAGGCCAGCCCCAGCATTTT.